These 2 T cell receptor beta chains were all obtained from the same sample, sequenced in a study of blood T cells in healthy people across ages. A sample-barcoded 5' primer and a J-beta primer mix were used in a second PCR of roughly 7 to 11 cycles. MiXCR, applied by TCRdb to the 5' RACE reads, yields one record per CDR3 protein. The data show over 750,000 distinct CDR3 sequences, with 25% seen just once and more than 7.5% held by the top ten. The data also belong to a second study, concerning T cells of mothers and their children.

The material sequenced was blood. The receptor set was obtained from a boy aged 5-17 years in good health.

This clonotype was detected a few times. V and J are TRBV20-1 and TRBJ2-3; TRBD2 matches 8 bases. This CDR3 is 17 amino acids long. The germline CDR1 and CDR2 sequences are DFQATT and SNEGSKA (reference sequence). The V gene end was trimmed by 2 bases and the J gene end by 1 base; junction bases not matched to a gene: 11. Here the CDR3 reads CSARKDPWREGTDTQYF. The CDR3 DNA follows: TGCAGTGCTAGAAAAGATCCTTGGCGGGAGGGCACAGATACGCAGTATTTT.

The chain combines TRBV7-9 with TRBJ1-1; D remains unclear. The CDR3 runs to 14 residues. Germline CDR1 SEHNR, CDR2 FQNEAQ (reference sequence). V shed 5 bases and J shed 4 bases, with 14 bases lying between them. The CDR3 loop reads CASSRTPEGTEAFF. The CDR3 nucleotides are TGTGCCAGCAGCCGGACCCCGGAGGGCACTGAAGCTTTCTTT.